Each of the 16 T cell receptor beta chains below was sequenced from the same sample in a study of Ad26.COV2.S vaccination and SARS-CoV-2 variants. Generated by immunoSEQ multiplex PCR, the TCRdb table keeps only in-frame clones and is missing some. The profile shows roughly 400,000 clones, around 90% of them singletons. Treatment here: 19 received Ad26.COV2.S at low or high dose, single or two shots; roughly 5 received placebo; per-sample allocation not given. Sample collection was performed on day 63 after the first vaccine or placebo injection. Sequenced material: peripheral blood, taken in a trial of Ad26.COV2.S vaccine versus placebo. The origin of the receptors is a person between 18 and 65 years old who received the Ad26.COV2.S COVID-19 vaccine or a placebo.

In its sample, this clone was seen once. The CDR3 DNA reads TGCGCCAGCAGCCAAGATCTCTCGTCCTACGAGCAGTACTTC. Translated: CASSQDLSSYEQYF. The chain is built from TRBV4-3 and TRBJ2-7; D remains ambiguous. Trimming removed 0 bases at V and 1 base at J, with 7 bases between. Germline V gene data show CDR1 as LGHNA and CDR2 as YSLEER. This CDR3 comprises 14 residues.

The genes are TRBV29-1 and TRBJ2-1; unclear D gene. The CDR3 spans 16 residues. Germline V CDR1 and CDR2: SQVTM, ANQGSEA. V was clipped by 6 bases and J by 4 bases, with 22 bases between them. The CDR3 coding sequence is TGCAGCGTGCTGGATAACTCCTACCGAAATTACAATGAGCAGTTCTTC. It yields the protein CSVLDNSYRNYNEQFF.

The chain recombines TRBV7-3 with TRBJ2-7; 7 positions agree with TRBD1. This CDR3 spans 13 amino acids. Germline V gives CDR1 SGHTA, CDR2 FQGTGA. The trim removed 5 bases at V and 6 bases at J, leaving 7 bases unmatched. The CDR3 reads CASSVYGTAEQYF. CDR3 coding DNA: TGTGCCAGCAGCGTCTACGGGACAGCCGAGCAGTACTTC.

This chain uses TRBV29-1 with TRBJ2-1; 7 positions match TRBD2. CDR1 and CDR2 (germline): SQVTM, ANQGSEA. Trimming at V came to 2 bases and at J to 8 bases, leaving 3 bases not matched to a gene. This CDR3 is 12 amino acids long. The CDR3 bases are TGCAGCGTTGAACAGACTAGCCATGAGCAGTTCTTC. This codes for CSVEQTSHEQFF.

The chain joins TRBV7-8 to TRBJ1-3, with D maybe TRBD1 (5 bases). Germline V CDR1 and CDR2: SGHVS, FQNEAQ. CDR3 length: 16 residues. The V gene lost 3 bases and the J gene lost 0 bases, with 12 bases spanning the gap. CDR3 region: CASSFTRASSGNTIYF. The CDR3 bases are TGTGCCAGCAGCTTTACCAGGGCGAGCTCTGGAAACACCATATATTTT.

The chain links TRBV11-1 to TRBJ1-1, with D possibly matching TRBD1 (6 bases). Trimming took 0 bases from V and 3 from J, leaving 11 bases between them. The germline V gene has CDR1 SGHAT and CDR2 FQDESV (reference sequence). The CDR3 loop spans 15 amino acids. The CDR3 DNA sequence: TGTGCCAGCAGCTTAGCCAGGGGACGGGACACTGAAGCTTTCTTT. This sequence encodes CASSLARGRDTEAFF.

The chain couples TRBV12-5 to TRBJ2-3; 9 bases align to TRBD2. The CDR3 has 17 residues. Trimming cost V 1 base and J 0 bases; bases outside gene matches: 5. Germline CDR1 and CDR2: LGHNT and FRNRAP. The CDR3 loop is CASGLGLAGYSTDTQYF. As DNA, the CDR3 is TGTGCTAGTGGTTTGGGCCTAGCGGGATATAGCACAGATACGCAGTATTTT.

V and J are TRBV19 and TRBJ1-5; 7 bases match TRBD1. Germline values: CDR1 LNHDA, CDR2 SQIVND (reference sequence). The J segment lost 0 bases and the V segment lost 5 bases, leaving 10 bases of the junction unmatched. This CDR3 has 17 residues. The CDR3, as DNA: TGTGCCAGTAGTCCCAGGGGCAGGGGGAATAGCAATCAGCCCCAGCATTTT. Amino acids: CASSPRGRGNSNQPQHF.

This clone was observed a single time. This chain connects TRBV7-2 to TRBJ2-2, with D perhaps given as TRBD1 or TRBD2 (6 bases each). The CDR3 totals 14 residues. The germline V gene has CDR1 SGHTA and CDR2 FQGNSA. V lost 9 bases to trimming and J lost 0 bases, with 11 bases between them. The CDR3 is CASGGQANTGELFF. CDR3 DNA: TGTGCCAGTGGGGGGCAGGCGAACACCGGGGAGCTGTTTTTT. Looking up the rest from reference TRBV7-2 and TRBJ2-2 gives the full variable domain: GAGVSQSPSNKVTEKGKDVELRCDPISGHTALYWYRQSLGQGLEFLIYFQGNSAPDKSGLPSDRFSAERTGGSVSTLTIQRTQQEDSAVYLCASGGQANTGELFFGEGSRLTVL.

The rearrangement joins TRBV7-8 to TRBJ1-1; no clear D. CDR1 SGHVS and CDR2 FQNEAQ come from the germline V gene. V lost 1 base, J lost 0 bases, and 18 bases lay in between. The CDR3 loop spans 18 amino acids. For the CDR3, the DNA is TGTGCCAGCAGCTTAGTTTCCCCGACACGAAGACTGAACACTGAAGCTTTCTTT. As protein: CASSLVSPTRRLNTEAFF.

J is TRBJ2-1 and V is TRBV6-4, with 8 positions matching TRBD1. Germline-derived CDR1 and CDR2 are MRHNA and SNTAGT. The CDR3 is 15 amino acids. The junction had 7 bases not matched to a gene; V was cut back by 5 bases and J by 4 bases. For the CDR3, the DNA is TGTGCCAGCAGTTCCGGGACAGGAACATACAATGAGCAGTTCTTC. This codes for CASSSGTGTYNEQFF.

The chain has TRBV28 and TRBJ1-1; D call uncertain. V lost 3 bases, J lost 4 bases, and 6 bases lay in between. The CDR3 extends over 12 amino acids. Germline V lookup: CDR1 MDHEN, CDR2 SYDVKM. CDR3 coding DNA: TGTGCCAGCAGTTTGCAGATCACTGAAGCTTTCTTT. Protein product: CASSLQITEAFF.

This sequence joins TRBV7-2 and TRBJ2-5; either TRBD1 or TRBD2 may fit D (6 bases each). Trimming stripped 3 bases from V and 1 base from J, with 12 bases between. Germline V gene sequence: CDR1 SGHTA, CDR2 FQGNSA. There are 15 residues in the CDR3. The CDR3 DNA sequence: TGTGCCAGCAGCTTCACGGGGGCGGGCCAAGAGACCCAGTACTTC. It yields the protein CASSFTGAGQETQYF.

V is TRBV12-5 and J is TRBJ2-3; a weak D match, TRBD2 (5 bases). V lost 0 bases and J 4 bases, leaving 23 bases between the germline ends. Germline V gene data show CDR1 as LGHNT and CDR2 as FRNRAP. This CDR3 has 19 amino acids. This CDR3 is CASGLVALQLDLIADTQYF. The DNA for the CDR3 is TGTGCTAGTGGTTTGGTTGCCCTCCAACTAGACCTGATCGCAGATACGCAGTATTTT.

The chain couples TRBV19 to TRBJ2-4, with D perhaps TRBD1 (6 bases). V was pared by 5 bases and J by 8 bases, with 16 bases between. The CDR3 contains 14 residues. Per germline, CDR1 LNHDA and CDR2 SQIVND (reference sequence). Here the CDR3 DNA reads TGTGCCAGTAGTCCTACAGGGTCTGGATACATTCAGTACTTC. Translated: CASSPTGSGYIQYF.

This chain links TRBV15 with TRBJ2-7; 10 bases are a match to TRBD1. Germline V lookup: CDR1 LNHNV, CDR2 YYDKDF (reference sequence). The CDR3 spans 15 residues. Trimming removed 3 bases from V and 2 bases from J; junction bases left unmatched: 4. CDR3 bases: TGTGCCACCAGCAGGCGACAGGGGGCCGCCTACGAGCAGTACTTC. Translated: CATSRRQGAAYEQYF.